The 20 T cell receptor beta chains given below trace back to one sample, sequenced in a study of cytomegalovirus exposure and HLA in healthy donors. It was with 60 Vbeta and 13 Jbeta primers that the PCR ran. Method: immunoSEQ multiplex PCR; TCRdb's copy keeps in-frame clones and lacks some. The sample has roughly 160,000 clones; 70% to 90% are singletons. The sample was PBMCs. The receptors derive from a man aged 30 to 39 in good health and CMV-seropositive.

The chain combines TRBV19 with TRBJ1-2; D may be TRBD1 (6 bases). V was clipped by 1 base and J by 3 bases, with 12 bases between them. CDR1 and CDR2 from the germline V gene are LNHDA and SQIVND (reference sequence). There are 15 residues in the CDR3. This CDR3 reads CASSIGQGLHYGYTF. The CDR3 DNA sequence: TGTGCCAGTAGTATAGGGCAGGGGCTCCACTATGGCTACACCTTC.

This clone has just a few counts. The chain employs TRBV4-3 and TRBJ1-5; 7 bases align to TRBD1. The ends lost 4 bases at V and 7 bases at J; junction bases unmatched: 10. Looked up from germline, CDR1 is LGHNA and CDR2 is YSLEER. The length of the CDR3 is 15 residues. The CDR3: CASSLEYRGGQPQHF. In DNA, the CDR3 is TGCGCCAGCAGCCTCGAGTACAGGGGCGGCCAGCCCCAGCATTTT.

The sample holds one count of this clone. The V call is TRBV2, the J call TRBJ2-1; 8 bases are shared with TRBD2. The CDR3 consists of 15 residues. The germline CDR1 and CDR2 sequences are SNHLY and FYNNEI. With 7 bases clipped from V and 5 bases from J, the junction kept 10 bases outside the gene matches. CDR3 nucleotides: TGTGCCAGCACATCCTCTAGCGGGCCACACAATGAGCAGTTCTTC. This gives the protein CASTSSSGPHNEQFF.

CDR3 sequence: CASSYSRDRDSPLHF. CDR3 DNA: TGTGCCAGCAGTTACTCCCGGGACAGGGATTCACCCCTCCACTTT. The chain couples TRBV6-5 to TRBJ1-6; 9 positions match TRBD1. Germline-derived CDR1 and CDR2 are MNHEY and SVGAGI. The CDR3 contains 15 residues. Losses at the gene ends were 0 bases for V and 8 bases for J; bases not matched to a gene: 2.

DNA of the CDR3: TGTGCCAGCAGCTTAGACTTTACAGATACGCAGTATTTT. Amino acid sequence: CASSLDFTDTQYF. This chain connects TRBV7-6 to TRBJ2-3; D is uncertain. V was shortened by 1 base and J by 3 bases, with 5 bases between the two germline ends. The CDR3 runs 13 residues. The germline gives CDR1 SGHVS, CDR2 FNYEAQ. The full variable domain, rest sourced from reference TRBV7-6 and TRBJ2-3, is GAGVSQSPRYKVTKRGQDVALRCDPISGHVSLYWYRQALGQGPEFLTYFNYEAQQDKSGLPNDRFSAERPEGSISTLTIQRTEQRDSAMYRCASSLDFTDTQYFGPGTRLTVL.

Only a few counts were recorded for this clone. The rearrangement uses TRBV4-1 and TRBJ2-7; 9 positions agree with TRBD2. This CDR3 has 16 residues. CDR1 MGHRA and CDR2 YSYEKL come from the germline V gene. With V trimmed by 1 base and J by 3 bases, 7 bases remained unmatched. The CDR3 DNA is TGCGCCAGCAGCCAAGTTATCGGGACTAGCAGCTACGAGCAGTACTTC. Protein: CASSQVIGTSSYEQYF.

This clone was counted a single time. The chain carries TRBV6-5 and TRBJ1-1; D might be TRBD1 (6 bases). Germline loops: CDR1 MNHEY, CDR2 SVGAGI. This CDR3 has 11 amino acids. The ends were cut back, 6 bases at V and 10 bases at J, with 12 bases in the middle. The DNA for the CDR3 is TGTGCCAGCAGATATCAGGGGCGAGCTTTCTTT. The encoded protein is CASRYQGRAFF.

The chain is built from TRBV7-2 and TRBJ2-7; 13 positions agree with TRBD2. Germline values: CDR1 SGHTA, CDR2 FQGNSA. The CDR3 has 15 residues. V dropped 0 bases and J dropped 4; count of bases not matched to a gene: 0. The chain's CDR3 is CASSLALAGGYEQYF. CDR3 coding DNA: TGTGCCAGCAGCTTAGCACTAGCGGGAGGGTACGAGCAGTACTTC.

The J gene is TRBJ2-1, the V gene TRBV7-6; D is possibly TRBD1 (5 bases). The CDR3 loop spans 13 amino acids. Germline V gene lookup returns CDR1 SGHVS and CDR2 FNYEAQ. The V end was cut by 5 bases, the J end by 3 bases, with 8 bases between. The CDR3 is CASSRDSYNEQFF. CDR3 bases: TGTGCCAGCAGCAGAGACAGCTACAATGAGCAGTTCTTC.

CDR3 amino acids: CASSYLGGNTEAFF. Written as DNA, the CDR3 is TGTGCCAGCAGTTACCTTGGGGGCAACACTGAAGCTTTCTTT. This chain uses TRBV6-5 with TRBJ1-1; tentative D call: TRBD1 (6 bases). This CDR3 comprises 14 residues. Germline V CDR1 and CDR2: MNHEY, SVGAGI. V lost 2 bases to trimming and J lost 2 bases, with 9 bases between them.

This rearrangement joins TRBV7-2 to TRBJ2-7; tentative D call: TRBD1 (6 bases). V was shortened by 5 bases and J by 0 bases, with 17 bases between the two germline ends. From germline, CDR1 is SGHTA and CDR2 FQGNSA. This CDR3 has 16 residues. DNA for the CDR3: TGTGCCAGCAGCCGCTCCGAGGGGGTAGGCTCCTACGAGCAGTACTTC. As protein: CASSRSEGVGSYEQYF.

The chain recombines TRBV9 with TRBJ2-1, with D possibly matching TRBD1 (6 bases). Germline loops: CDR1 SGDLS, CDR2 YYNGEE. The CDR3 runs 16 residues. V dropped 0 bases and J dropped 1 base, with 11 bases sitting between them. CDR3 in DNA: TGTGCCAGCAGCGTAGGAGGGACATCATCCTACAATGAGCAGTTCTTC. Its protein is CASSVGGTSSYNEQFF.

The V call is TRBV7-9, the J call TRBJ1-2; 8 nucleotides line up with TRBD1. Looked up from germline, CDR1 is SEHNR and CDR2 is FQNEAQ (reference sequence). Losses at the gene ends were 4 bases for V and 2 bases for J; bases not matched to a gene: 3. CDR3 size: 14 residues. As DNA, the CDR3 is TGTGCCAGCAGCTATGGACAGGGCAACTATGGCTACACCTTC. It translates to CASSYGQGNYGYTF.

V is TRBV5-4 and J is TRBJ2-7; 7 nucleotides align to TRBD2. V shed 0 bases and J 2 bases; nucleotides not matched to a gene: 5. Germline loops: CDR1 SGHNT, CDR2 YYREEE (reference sequence). The CDR3 is 15 amino acids. The CDR3 DNA reads as TGTGCCAGCAGCTTGGGCGGGAGAGGGGCCTACGAGCAGTACGTC. Protein sequence: CASSLGGRGAYEQYV.

V gene TRBV6-5 combines with J gene TRBJ1-1, with a tentative D call TRBD1 (5 bases). Looked up from germline, CDR1 is MNHEY and CDR2 is SVGAGI. V was shortened by 5 bases and J by 1 base, with 8 bases between the two germline ends. The CDR3 is made up of 13 amino acids. CDR3 coding DNA: TGTGCCAGCAGTGCCAGGGAGAACACTGAAGCTTTCTTT. Encoded protein: CASSARENTEAFF.

This clone was observed once. The chain couples TRBV2 to TRBJ2-2, with 7 bases aligning to TRBD2. Germline V gives CDR1 SNHLY, CDR2 FYNNEI. There are 15 residues in the CDR3. Losses at the gene ends were 2 bases for V and 7 bases for J; bases not matched to a gene: 7. Here the CDR3 DNA reads TGTGCCAGCAGTGAACCTGGGAGGGGCAGCGGGGAGCTGTTTTTT. Encoded protein: CASSEPGRGSGELFF.

V and J are TRBV9 and TRBJ2-1; the D gene is possibly TRBD2 (6 bases). In germline, CDR1 is SGDLS, CDR2 YYNGEE. V was shortened by 4 bases and J by 5 bases, with 13 bases between the two germline ends. The CDR3 consists of 14 residues. The CDR3 sequence: CASSNSGGNNEQFF. As DNA, the CDR3 is TGTGCCAGCAGCAATAGCGGAGGTAACAATGAGCAGTTCTTC.

The chain uses TRBV6-6 and TRBJ1-2; TRBD1 aligns across 9 bases. V gave up 4 bases and J gave up 4 bases; unmatched junction bases: 7. The CDR3 contains 15 residues. Germline CDR1 is MNHNY and CDR2 is SVGAGI (reference sequence). CDR3 in amino acids: CASSSRTGEGYGYTF. The CDR3, as DNA: TGTGCCAGCAGTTCACGGACAGGGGAGGGCTATGGCTACACCTTC.

The V and J genes are TRBV10-3 and TRBJ2-7; 11 nucleotides align to TRBD1. Germline V gene lookup returns CDR1 ENHRY and CDR2 SYGVKD. The V gene end was trimmed by 6 bases and the J gene end by 5 bases; junction bases not matched to a gene: 3. The CDR3 consists of 13 residues. CDR3: CAIRGQGGNEQYF. CDR3 sequence (DNA): TGTGCCATCAGGGGACAGGGGGGCAACGAGCAGTACTTC.

V and J are TRBV7-3 and TRBJ2-1, with 10 nucleotides matching TRBD2. Germline lookup yields CDR1 SGHTA and CDR2 FQGTGA. The CDR3 runs 16 residues. V dropped 0 bases and J dropped 7; count of bases not matched to a gene: 6. Written as DNA, the CDR3 is TGTGCCAGCAGCTTAACTGGGCTAGCGGGAGCTAATGAGCAGTTCTTC. Protein product: CASSLTGLAGANEQFF.